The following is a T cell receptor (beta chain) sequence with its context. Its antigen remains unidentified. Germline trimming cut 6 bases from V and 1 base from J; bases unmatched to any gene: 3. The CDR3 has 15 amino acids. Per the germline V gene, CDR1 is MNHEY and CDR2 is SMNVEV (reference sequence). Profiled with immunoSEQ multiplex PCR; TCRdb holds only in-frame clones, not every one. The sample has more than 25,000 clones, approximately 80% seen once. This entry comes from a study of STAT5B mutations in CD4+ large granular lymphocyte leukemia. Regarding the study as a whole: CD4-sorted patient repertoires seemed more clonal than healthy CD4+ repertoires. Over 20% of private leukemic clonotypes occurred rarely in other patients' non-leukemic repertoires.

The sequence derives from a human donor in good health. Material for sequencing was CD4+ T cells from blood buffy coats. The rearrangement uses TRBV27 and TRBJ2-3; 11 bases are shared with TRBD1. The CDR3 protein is CASRDRGRGTDTQYF. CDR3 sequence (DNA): TGTGCCAGCAGGGACAGGGGGCGCGGCACAGATACGCAGTATTTT.